The clone carrying this T cell receptor beta chain has at least ten counts. Antigen specificity is unknown. Trimming at V came to 3 bases and at J to 3 bases, leaving 3 bases not matched to a gene. Germline-derived CDR1 and CDR2 are LGHDT and YNNKEL (reference sequence). The CDR3 runs to 14 residues. The sample comes from a study of T cells in Graves' hyperthyroidism and ophthalmopathy. General observations from the study: With a median lead of approximately 6 months before onset, the model predicted ophthalmopathy.

Amplification of TCR beta CDR3 regions used RNA as the template. The HTBI primer set drove a first-round RT-PCR of the TCR CDR3. TCRdb used MiXCR to reprocess the multiplex PCR reads, holding one entry per CDR3 protein. The sample carries about 610,000 distinct CDR3 sequences, more than 15% recorded once. Ophthalmopathy patients had Clinical Activity Score at least 3, NOSPECS grade at least 4, duration under 3 months. Clinicians diagnosed patients from clinical symptoms, serum thyroxine and TRAb, thyroid ultrasound and orbital computed tomography. The chain has TRBV3-1 and TRBJ2-5, with TRBD1 matching over 8 bases. The sequence derives from a woman between 35 and 50 years old with Graves' ophthalmopathy. Material: blood. The CDR3 loop is CASSQRTGKETQYF. The CDR3 coding sequence is TGTGCCAGCAGCCAGAGGACAGGGAAAGAGACCCAGTACTTC.